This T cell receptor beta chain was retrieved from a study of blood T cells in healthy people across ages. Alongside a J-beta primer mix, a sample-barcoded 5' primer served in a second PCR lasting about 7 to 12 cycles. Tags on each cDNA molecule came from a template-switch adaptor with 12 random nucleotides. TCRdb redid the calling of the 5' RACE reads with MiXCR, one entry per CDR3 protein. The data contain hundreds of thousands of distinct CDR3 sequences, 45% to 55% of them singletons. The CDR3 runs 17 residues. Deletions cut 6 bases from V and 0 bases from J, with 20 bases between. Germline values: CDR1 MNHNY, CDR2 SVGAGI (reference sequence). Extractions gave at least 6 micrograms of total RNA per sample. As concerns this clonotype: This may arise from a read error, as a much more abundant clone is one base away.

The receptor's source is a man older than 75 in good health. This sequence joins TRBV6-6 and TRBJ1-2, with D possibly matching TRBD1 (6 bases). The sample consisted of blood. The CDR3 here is CASRAGIGGGPNYGYTF. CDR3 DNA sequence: TGTGCCAGCAGGGCCGGGATAGGGGGAGGGCCTAACTATGGCTACACCTTC.